Each of the 14 T cell receptor beta chains below was sequenced from the same sample in a study of cytomegalovirus exposure and HLA in healthy donors. Some clones are missing from TCRdb's copy, which holds only in-frame ones; the method was immunoSEQ multiplex PCR. The sample includes some 230,000 clones, about 93% of them seen just once. Sequenced input: PBMCs. The source of these receptors is a woman aged 18-35 years in good health and CMV-seronegative.

J is TRBJ2-5 and V is TRBV5-1; a possible D gene is TRBD2 (5 bases). CDR1 is SGHRS and CDR2 is YFSETQ in the germline V gene. This CDR3 has 17 residues. Between the trimmed V and J ends, which lost 0 bases and 2 bases, there was a span of 17 bases. The CDR3 coding sequence is TGCGCCAGCAGCTTGGGTAGGACCCAGCGGTCGCAAGAGACCCAGTACTTC. Amino acid sequence: CASSLGRTQRSQETQYF.

This sequence joins TRBV5-1 and TRBJ2-1; TRBD2 matches 11 bases. The V gene end was trimmed by 0 bases and the J gene end by 9 bases; junction bases not matched to a gene: 8. CDR1 is SGHRS, CDR2 YFSETQ, per germline. The CDR3 is made up of 16 amino acids. Written as DNA, the CDR3 is TGCGCCAGCAGCTTGGAGGGTAGCGGGAGGGCCCCTGAGCAGTTCTTC. Amino acid sequence: CASSLEGSGRAPEQFF.

CDR3 sequence reads: CASSFGGTAYGYTF. The CDR3, as DNA: TGTGCCAGCAGTTTTGGCGGGACAGCCTATGGCTACACCTTC. The chain uses TRBV28 and TRBJ1-2, with 7 bases fitting TRBD1. The trim removed 3 bases at V and 4 bases at J, leaving 5 bases unmatched. Germline V gives CDR1 MDHEN, CDR2 SYDVKM. The CDR3 spans 14 residues.

This clone was counted once. The chain has TRBV29-1 and TRBJ1-1; 9 bases agree with TRBD1. Germline V gene data show CDR1 as SQVTM and CDR2 as ANQGSEA. The CDR3 has 12 residues. V dropped 8 bases and J dropped 8; count of bases not matched to a gene: 9. The CDR3 reads CSIKPGQGEAFF. The CDR3 bases are TGCAGCATCAAGCCGGGACAGGGCGAAGCTTTCTTT. Drawing the rest from reference TRBV29-1 and TRBJ1-1, the complete variable domain is SAVISQKPSRDICQRGTSLTIQCQVDSQVTMMFWYRQQPGQSLTLIATANQGSEATYESGFVIDKFPISRPNLTFSTLTVSNMSPEDSSIYLCSIKPGQGEAFFGQGTRLTVV.

The genes are TRBV6-5 and TRBJ2-1; possible D gene TRBD2, 5 bases. CDR1 MNHEY and CDR2 SVGAGI come from the germline V gene. Trimming shortened V by 4 bases and J by 15 bases, and 16 bases separated the two germline ends. The CDR3 covers 12 residues. CDR3 protein: CASSLPGKGPFF. The DNA of the CDR3 is TGTGCCAGCAGTTTGCCGGGAAAGGGCCCGTTCTTC.

V is TRBV30 and J is TRBJ1-1; D uncertain. The CDR3 totals 14 residues. Germline CDR1 is GTSNPN and CDR2 is SVGIG (reference sequence). The V end was cut by 7 bases, the J end by 5 bases, with 20 bases between. DNA of the CDR3: TGTGCCTATCGACTAAAAAAACCGAGGACTGAAGCTTTCTTT. This translates into CAYRLKKPRTEAFF.

The chain couples TRBV5-1 to TRBJ1-2; D is undetermined. From germline, CDR1 is SGHRS and CDR2 YFSETQ. Deletions cut 0 bases from V and 7 bases from J, with 10 bases between. The CDR3 totals 13 residues. The CDR3: CASSLAAGSGYTF. In DNA, the CDR3 is TGCGCCAGCAGCTTGGCCGCGGGATCTGGCTACACCTTC.

The chain uses TRBV7-2 and TRBJ2-1; D call uncertain. This CDR3 contains 13 residues. Germline V gene data show CDR1 as SGHTA and CDR2 as FQGNSA. Trimming removed 3 bases at V and 0 bases at J, with 3 bases between. Here the CDR3 DNA reads TGTGCCAGCAGCTTTAGCTCCTACAATGAGCAGTTCTTC. Protein: CASSFSSYNEQFF.

The rearrangement joins TRBV19 to TRBJ1-1, with D possibly being TRBD1 (5 bases). V was cut by 3 bases and J by 1 base, with 15 bases left in between. Germline V gene sequence: CDR1 LNHDA, CDR2 SQIVND (reference sequence). The CDR3 has 16 amino acids. The CDR3 DNA reads TGTGCCAGTAGTATCCGGGCTCAGGGATGGAACACTGAAGCTTTCTTT. Translating gives CASSIRAQGWNTEAFF.

The rearrangement uses TRBV4-2 and TRBJ2-1; TRBD2 matches 9 bases. Germline CDR1 LGHNA, CDR2 YNFKEQ. This CDR3 spans 18 amino acids. V shed 0 bases and J 4 bases; nucleotides not matched to a gene: 10. CDR3 sequence reads: CASSQDLGLAGDYNEQFF. Here the CDR3 DNA reads TGTGCCAGCAGCCAAGATCTTGGGTTAGCGGGAGATTACAATGAGCAGTTCTTC.

The J gene is TRBJ2-3, the V gene TRBV30, with 7 bases matching TRBD2. V lost 5 bases and J lost 3; bases outside the gene matches: 5. Germline V gives CDR1 GTSNPN, CDR2 SVGIG (reference sequence). This CDR3 is built from 13 residues. The CDR3 coding sequence is TGTGCCTGGGGGGTCGGGGGGACAGATACGCAGTATTTT. Amino acids: CAWGVGGTDTQYF.

A single count supports this clone. CDR3 sequence reads: CASSWGEPGTGYGYTF. CDR3 in DNA: TGTGCCAGCAGCTGGGGAGAACCCGGGACAGGGTATGGCTACACCTTC. The chain joins TRBV11-2 to TRBJ1-2; the match to TRBD1 covers 9 bases. Germline CDR1 is SGHAT and CDR2 is FQNNGV. The CDR3 is made up of 16 amino acids. The V segment lost 4 bases and the J segment 5 bases; nucleotides outside the gene matches: 11. The variable domain in full, with the rest retrieved from reference TRBV11-2 and TRBJ1-2, is EAGVAQSPRYKIIEKRQSVAFWCNPISGHATLYWYQQILGQGPKLLIQFQNNGVVDDSQLPKDRFSAERLKGVDSTLKIQPAKLEDSAVYLCASSWGEPGTGYGYTFGSGTRLTVV.

The chain couples TRBV27 to TRBJ1-1; 9 bases align to TRBD1. V lost 4 bases, J lost 0 bases, and 0 bases stayed unmatched. The germline gives CDR1 MNHEY, CDR2 SMNVEV (reference sequence). There are 14 residues in the CDR3. The CDR3 DNA reads TGTGCCAGCAGTTACAGGGGGCTGAACACTGAAGCTTTCTTT. This encodes CASSYRGLNTEAFF.

The chain recombines TRBV5-1 with TRBJ2-1; 9 bases match TRBD2. V gave up 0 bases and J gave up 7 bases; unmatched junction bases: 5. The germline CDR1 and CDR2 sequences are SGHRS and YFSETQ. This CDR3 comprises 15 residues. CDR3 in amino acids: CASSLVAGVVNEQFF. CDR3 bases: TGCGCCAGCAGCTTGGTAGCGGGAGTAGTGAATGAGCAGTTCTTC.